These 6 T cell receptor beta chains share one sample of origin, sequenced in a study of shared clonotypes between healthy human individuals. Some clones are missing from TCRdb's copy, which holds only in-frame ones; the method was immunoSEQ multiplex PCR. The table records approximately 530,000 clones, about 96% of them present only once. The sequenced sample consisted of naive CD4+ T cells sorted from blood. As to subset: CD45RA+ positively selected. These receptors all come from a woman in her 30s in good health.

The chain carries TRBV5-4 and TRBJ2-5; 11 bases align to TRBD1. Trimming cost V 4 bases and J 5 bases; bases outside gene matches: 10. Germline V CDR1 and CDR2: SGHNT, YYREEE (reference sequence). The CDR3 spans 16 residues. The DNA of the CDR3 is TGTGCCAGCAGCACTCGGACAGGGGGCCTAGGGGAGACCCAGTACTTC. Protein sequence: CASSTRTGGLGETQYF.

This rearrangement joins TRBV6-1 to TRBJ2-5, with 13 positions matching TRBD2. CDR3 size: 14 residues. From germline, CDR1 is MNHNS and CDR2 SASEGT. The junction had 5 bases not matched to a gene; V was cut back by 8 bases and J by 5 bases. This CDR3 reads CASGGLAGVETQYF. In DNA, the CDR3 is TGTGCCAGCGGTGGACTAGCGGGGGTGGAGACCCAGTACTTC.

CDR3 nucleotides: TGTGCCAGCAGTTACGACAGGGAGGTCCACGAGCAGTACTTC. Protein product: CASSYDREVHEQYF. This chain connects TRBV6-5 to TRBJ2-7, with D maybe TRBD1 (7 bases). V lost 2 bases and J lost 5, with 13 bases in between. The CDR3 is 14 residues long. Looked up from germline, CDR1 is MNHEY and CDR2 is SVGAGI.

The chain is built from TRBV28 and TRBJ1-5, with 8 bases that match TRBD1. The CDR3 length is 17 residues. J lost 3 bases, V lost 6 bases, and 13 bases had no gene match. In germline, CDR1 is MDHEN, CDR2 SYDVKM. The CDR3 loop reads CASSHPTGGQFNQPQHF. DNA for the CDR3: TGTGCCAGCAGCCATCCCACAGGGGGACAATTCAATCAGCCCCAGCATTTT. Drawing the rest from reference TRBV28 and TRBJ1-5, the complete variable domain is DVKVTQSSRYLVKRTGEKVFLECVQDMDHENMFWYRQDPGLGLRLIYFSYDVKMKEKGDIPEGYSVSREKKERFSLILESASTNQTSMYLCASSHPTGGQFNQPQHFGDGTRLSIL.

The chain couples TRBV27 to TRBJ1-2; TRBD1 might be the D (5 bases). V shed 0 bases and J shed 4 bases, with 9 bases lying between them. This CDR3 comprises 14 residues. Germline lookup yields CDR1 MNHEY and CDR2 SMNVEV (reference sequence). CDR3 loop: CASSLSGAPYGYTF. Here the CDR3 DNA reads TGTGCCAGCAGTTTATCAGGGGCCCCCTATGGCTACACCTTC.

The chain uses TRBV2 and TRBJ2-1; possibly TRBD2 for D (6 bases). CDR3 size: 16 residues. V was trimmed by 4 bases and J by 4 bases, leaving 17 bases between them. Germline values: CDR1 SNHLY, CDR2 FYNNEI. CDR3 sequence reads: CASSVFRTSSYNEQFF. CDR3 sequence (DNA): TGTGCCAGCAGTGTGTTCCGAACTAGCAGTTACAATGAGCAGTTCTTC.